This T cell receptor beta chain was captured by sequencing in a study of Ad26.COV2.S vaccination and SARS-CoV-2 variants (dated by TCRdb to about 2021). For context, the study as a whole: Donors in the vaccine arm were drawn from COV1001, a multicentre, randomized, double-blind, placebo-controlled phase I-IIa trial testing Ad26.COV2.S in healthy adults. Sequencing of the TCRbeta repertoire served to evaluate the specificity and breadth of SARS-CoV-2-reactive T cell receptors following Ad26.COV2.S vaccination. Throughout the experiments and outcome assessment, investigators stayed blinded to trial group allocation. Ad26.COV2.S was administered intramuscularly at 5 x 10^10 or 1 x 10^11 viral particles, either as a single shot or as two shots given 56 days apart. The TCR-sequenced set comprised around 30 samples: some 20 Ad26.COV2.S vaccine recipients, 5 placebo recipients and 8 SARS-CoV-2 convalescent individuals. Trial participants were randomized into five groups of five, in which low-dose or high-dose Ad26.COV2.S was given once or twice, or placebo was given on both occasions. Findings and caveats that apply to the study as a whole: Compared with placebo recipients, Ad26.COV2.S recipients showed higher spike-specific TCR breadth (P = 0.0014). After vaccination, substantial breadth of spike-specific CD8+ and CD4+ T cell responses was reported. Vaccine and placebo recipients had similar non-spike TCR breadth, a finding consistent with the vaccine containing only spike. It was noted by the authors that total T cell responses may have been underestimated by the TCR breadth and depth analyses. Comparing responses between vaccine doses or regimens was not something the study was powered to do.

Reading the label with the study, this specimen's treatment or condition is: around 19 received Ad26.COV2.S at low or high dose, single or two shots; 5 received placebo; per-sample allocation not given. For vaccine and placebo recipients, repertoires were sequenced using samples collected on day 63 after the first injection. Cohort 1b enrolled about two dozen adults aged 18-55 years at a single site in Boston, USA, between 29 July and 7 August 2020. Ad26.COV2.S was a replication-incompetent adenovirus type 26 vector expressing a prefusion-stabilized SARS-CoV-2 spike protein from the original Wuhan strain. For this clone: Its antigen specificity is not known. Within one base of it there is no much larger clone, and no base qualities were kept.

TCRbeta CDR3 regions were sequenced with the immunoSEQ Assay. After extraction, genomic DNA underwent amplification by bias-controlled multiplex PCR, followed by high-throughput sequencing. Under the source paper's analysis protocol: To quantify the absolute abundance of each unique TCRbeta CDR3 region, sequences were collapsed and filtered. T cell fraction was estimated by normalization of TCRbeta template counts to usable DNA, with usable DNA being measured through amplification of reference genes present in all nucleated cells. Repertoire TCRs were annotated as SARS-CoV-2-specific when V gene, CDR3 amino acid sequence and J gene were exactly matched to a known reactive TCR set. The reference SARS-CoV-2 TCR set came from MIRA and was filtered for enrichment in COVID-19-positive ImmuneCODE repertoires, removing public or cross-reactive TCRs. Using the MIRA antigens, annotated TCRs were further analysed by specific ORF or by position within an ORF. Breadth was defined as annotated unique rearrangements over total unique productive rearrangements; depth was the summed frequency of those rearrangements. TCR breadth was compared between groups using two-sided Wilcoxon rank-sum tests. TCRdb mirrors the immuneACCESS table, restricted to in-frame sequences. Some clones are absent from its copies; in checked studies, under half trace to an unresolved V gene, and the reason for the others is unknown. Clone size and the V and J calls come from that table; the DNA yielded D and trimming. This sample comprises roughly 300,000 clones, less than 90% of them detected only once. The ten largest clones take up about 11% of the sample.

For CDR1 and CDR2, the germline V gene (reference sequence) lists LNHDA and SQIVND. Trimming takes 7 bases off V and 9 bases off J; junction bases not matched to a gene: 7. The CDR3 runs 13 amino acids, cysteine and phenylalanine included. Of the read, only the CDR3 DNA is kept; its 39 bases are in frame from base 1. The chain links TRBV19 with TRBJ2-4; TRBD1 agrees with 9 junctional bases. The starting material was peripheral blood, obtained in a trial of Ad26.COV2.S vaccine versus placebo. The clonotype comes from a person aged 18 to 59 who received the Ad26.COV2.S COVID-19 vaccine or a placebo. CDR3 region: CASNRDREVIQYF. The sequenced DNA is TGTGCCAGTAACCGGGACAGGGAAGTCATTCAGTACTTC.